These 30 T cell receptor beta chains were sequenced from one sample in a study of shared clonotypes between healthy human individuals. Sequenced by immunoSEQ multiplex PCR; TCRdb stores in-frame clones only, minus some. The sample contains 2 million to 3 million clones, roughly 93% of which appear only once. The sample comprised naive CD4+ T cells from PBMCs. The sample's subset: CD45RA+ positively selected. These receptor sequences come from a man in his late teens or twenties in good health. Some clones in this sample may be carry-over from other donors' samples.

Regarding this clone: This sample includes further DNA sequences coding for the same CDR3. The rearrangement joins TRBV5-1 to TRBJ2-7; 8 bases fit TRBD1. The CDR3 sequence is 14 residues long. With V trimmed by 4 bases and J by 1 base, 4 bases remained unmatched. Germline CDR1 is SGHRS and CDR2 is YFSETQ. The CDR3 is CASSGQGASYEQYF. The CDR3 DNA reads TGCGCCAGCAGCGGGCAGGGGGCTTCCTACGAGCAGTACTTC. The whole variable domain, remainder taken from reference TRBV5-1 and TRBJ2-7, is KAGVTQTPRYLIKTRGQQVTLSCSPISGHRSVSWYQQTPGQGLQFLFEYFSETQRNKGNFPGRFSGRQFSNSRSEMNVSTLELGDSALYLCASSGQGASYEQYFGPGTRLTVT.

Comments on this clone: Different DNA sequences within this sample yield the same CDR3. The chain has TRBV7-2 and TRBJ1-3; no clear D gene. This CDR3 has 12 amino acids. The germline V gene has CDR1 SGHTA and CDR2 FQGNSA. Trimming removed 5 bases from V and 4 bases from J, with 6 bases in between. The CDR3: CASSPTGNTIYF. The CDR3 DNA is TGTGCCAGCAGCCCGACCGGAAACACCATATATTTT.

The gene calls are TRBV5-1 and TRBJ2-7, with 8 bases aligning to TRBD2. V gave up 4 bases and J gave up 4 bases; unmatched junction bases: 10. The germline V gene has CDR1 SGHRS and CDR2 YFSETQ. CDR3 length: 15 residues. The CDR3 sequence: CASSPGPGLAYEQYF. In DNA form, the CDR3 reads TGCGCCAGCAGCCCTGGCCCCGGACTAGCTTACGAGCAGTACTTC.

The chain recombines TRBV5-8 with TRBJ1-2; 9 bases are a match to TRBD1. V shed 4 bases, J shed 9 bases, and the junction held 10 bases outside the gene matches. Looked up from germline, CDR1 is SGHTS and CDR2 is YDEGEE. The CDR3 extends over 14 amino acids. The DNA for the CDR3 is TGTGCCAGCAGCCGATCGGGGACAGGGAGAAGCTACACCTTC. As protein: CASSRSGTGRSYTF.

The gene calls are TRBV19 and TRBJ1-1; D is undetermined. V lost 5 bases and J lost 1, with 8 bases in between. Germline V lookup: CDR1 LNHDA, CDR2 SQIVND (reference sequence). The CDR3 sequence is 13 residues long. The CDR3 coding sequence is TGTGCCAGTAGTGTCGACAAGAACACTGAAGCTTTCTTT. Its protein product is CASSVDKNTEAFF.

The chain has TRBV2 and TRBJ2-1; 8 nucleotides agree with TRBD2. Germline lookup yields CDR1 SNHLY and CDR2 FYNNEI. The trim removed 5 bases at V and 7 bases at J, leaving 13 bases unmatched. This CDR3 contains 16 residues. The CDR3 here is CASSQPPGGPSNEQFF. In nucleotides, the CDR3 is TGTGCCAGCAGTCAACCCCCGGGAGGGCCTAGTAATGAGCAGTTCTTC.

CDR3 in amino acids: CASSRTGGEKLFF. Written as DNA, the CDR3 is TGTGCCAGCAGCAGGACAGGGGGTGAAAAACTGTTTTTT. The chain employs TRBV9 and TRBJ1-4; TRBD1 matches at 10 bases. The V segment lost 4 bases and the J segment 7 bases; nucleotides outside the gene matches: 1. The CDR3 has 13 amino acids. Germline V CDR1 and CDR2: SGDLS, YYNGEE.

The chain recombines TRBV4-1 with TRBJ2-1; 14 positions agree with TRBD2. The CDR3 extends over 17 amino acids. V gave up 4 bases and J gave up 5 bases; unmatched junction bases: 7. Germline lookup yields CDR1 MGHRA and CDR2 YSYEKL. CDR3 in amino acids: CASSPEGLAGAHNEQFF. Written as DNA, the CDR3 is TGCGCCAGCAGCCCAGAGGGACTAGCGGGAGCCCACAATGAGCAGTTCTTC.

The gene calls are TRBV18 and TRBJ2-2, with D perhaps TRBD1 (6 bases). V was trimmed by 3 bases and J by 2 bases, leaving 13 bases between them. The CDR3 loop spans 16 amino acids. The germline CDR1 and CDR2 sequences are KGHSH and LQKENI. CDR3 in amino acids: CASSPTGRGNTGELFF. The CDR3 DNA is TGTGCCAGCTCACCGACGGGCAGGGGAAACACCGGGGAGCTGTTTTTT.

As DNA, the CDR3 is TGTGCCAGCAGTTCAGACGCCGGGGGGTCCTACAATGAGCAGTTCTTC. Translating it yields CASSSDAGGSYNEQFF. The chain carries TRBV28 and TRBJ2-1, with TRBD2 matching over 7 bases. The J segment lost 1 base and the V segment lost 4 bases, leaving 7 bases of the junction unmatched. The V gene's germline CDR1 is MDHEN and CDR2 SYDVKM. This CDR3 spans 16 amino acids.

This clone was detected only a few times. J is TRBJ1-1 and V is TRBV29-1; D gene uncertain. The CDR3 length is 14 residues. Germline V CDR1 and CDR2: SQVTM, ANQGSEA. V was cut by 4 bases and J by 6 bases, with 18 bases left in between. In nucleotides, the CDR3 is TGCAGCGTTGTCCTATCGGAAAGAGGCGCTGAAGCTTTCTTT. Translated, it gives CSVVLSERGAEAFF.

This sequence joins TRBV7-9 and TRBJ2-7, with D tentatively TRBD1 (5 bases). Per germline, CDR1 SEHNR and CDR2 FQNEAQ (reference sequence). This CDR3 is 14 amino acids long. Trimming shortened V by 1 base and J by 5 bases, and 12 bases separated the two germline ends. In DNA form, the CDR3 reads TGTGCCAGCAGCTTAGGCGTCAGGGCCCACGAGCAGTACTTC. It is translated as CASSLGVRAHEQYF.

The chain combines TRBV15 with TRBJ2-1; D gene unclear. Trimming stripped 1 base from V and 14 bases from J, with 12 bases between. Germline loops: CDR1 LNHNV, CDR2 YYDKDF (reference sequence). The CDR3 extends over 12 amino acids. CDR3 DNA sequence: TGTGCCACCAGCAGAGTTGTCTGGGGTGAGTTCTTC. Translation: CATSRVVWGEFF.

The chain recombines TRBV9 with TRBJ2-7; D is unresolved. Germline V CDR1 and CDR2: SGDLS, YYNGEE. The CDR3 runs to 14 residues. The germline V and J ends were trimmed by 5 bases and 4 bases, with 16 bases remaining between them. The CDR3 spells CASSPGGFQYEQYF. The CDR3 DNA follows: TGTGCCAGCAGTCCCGGTGGGTTCCAGTACGAGCAGTACTTC.

V gene TRBV19 combines with J gene TRBJ1-1; weak D call: TRBD1 (6 bases). Per the germline V gene, CDR1 is LNHDA and CDR2 is SQIVND (reference sequence). The CDR3 extends over 14 amino acids. V lost 7 bases, J lost 4 bases, and 16 bases lay in between. The CDR3: CASIPQGGSTEAFF. The CDR3 coding sequence is TGTGCCAGTATCCCACAGGGCGGGAGCACTGAAGCTTTCTTT.

The chain recombines TRBV5-1 with TRBJ2-7; D unclear. Germline V gene data show CDR1 as SGHRS and CDR2 as YFSETQ. Deletions cut 0 bases from V and 5 bases from J, with 9 bases between. The CDR3 extends over 13 amino acids. The CDR3 coding sequence is TGCGCCAGCAGCTTGGGGCCATCCCACGAGCAGTACTTC. It is translated as CASSLGPSHEQYF.

The chain is built from TRBV14 and TRBJ2-1; 10 nucleotides match TRBD1. The CDR3 runs 17 residues. The V segment lost 3 bases and the J segment 3 bases; nucleotides outside the gene matches: 8. Looked up from germline, CDR1 is SGHDN and CDR2 is FVKESK. CDR3 nucleotide sequence: TGTGCCAGCAGCCACGTCGGCCGGGACAGGGGCTACAATGAGCAGTTCTTC. Translating gives CASSHVGRDRGYNEQFF.

The chain's CDR3 is CASSLGTSSTDTQYF. The CDR3 nucleotides are TGTGCCAGCAGTCTGGGGACCTCTAGCACAGATACGCAGTATTTT. V is TRBV27 and J is TRBJ2-3; D might be TRBD1 or TRBD2, each matching 5 bases. The germline V gene has CDR1 MNHEY and CDR2 SMNVEV (reference sequence). The V and J ends lost 5 bases and 0 bases respectively, with 12 bases between them. The CDR3 extends over 15 amino acids.

The chain links TRBV25-1 to TRBJ2-3; 8 nucleotides agree with TRBD2. The germline V gene encodes CDR1 MGHDK and CDR2 SYGVNS. J lost 1 base, V lost 1 base, and 1 base had no gene match. The CDR3 covers 15 residues. The CDR3 DNA reads as TGTGCCAGCAGTGAATTCGGGGGGGGCACAGATACGCAGTATTTT. It codes for CASSEFGGGTDTQYF.

The sample holds a few counts of this clone. This CDR3 reads CSVGDTEGPQHF. DNA of the CDR3: TGCAGCGTTGGGGACACGGAGGGGCCCCAGCATTTT. The genes are TRBV29-1 and TRBJ1-5, with D possibly matching TRBD1 (6 bases). The CDR3 extends over 12 amino acids. V gave up 4 bases and J gave up 9 bases, with 13 bases separating them. The germline CDR1 and CDR2 sequences are SQVTM and ANQGSEA.

V gene TRBV6-1 combines with J gene TRBJ2-1, with TRBD2 matching over 10 bases. V shed 6 bases and J 7 bases; nucleotides not matched to a gene: 9. CDR1 is MNHNS and CDR2 is SASEGT in the germline V gene. The CDR3 length is 15 residues. CDR3 protein: CASRLLAGISNEQFF. The CDR3 DNA is TGTGCCAGCAGGTTACTAGCGGGAATTAGTAATGAGCAGTTCTTC.

The chain carries TRBV28 and TRBJ1-1; maybe TRBD1 (6 bases). In germline, CDR1 is MDHEN, CDR2 SYDVKM. V lost 6 bases to trimming and J lost 1 base, with 12 bases between them. This CDR3 contains 14 residues. This CDR3 reads CASRQGRKNTEAFF. The CDR3 DNA reads TGTGCCAGCAGACAGGGACGGAAGAACACTGAAGCTTTCTTT.

V gene TRBV9 combines with J gene TRBJ2-5; TRBD2 aligns across 8 bases. The CDR3 is 16 residues long. Looked up from germline, CDR1 is SGDLS and CDR2 is YYNGEE. Trimming at V came to 7 bases and at J to 1 base, leaving 12 bases not matched to a gene. The CDR3 loop is CASSAGIAGFQETQYF. Written as DNA, the CDR3 is TGTGCCAGCTCGGCAGGAATAGCGGGGTTCCAAGAGACCCAGTACTTC.

V is TRBV18 and J is TRBJ1-5, with a weak D call TRBD1 (6 bases). The germline CDR1 and CDR2 sequences are KGHSH and LQKENI. The CDR3 runs 15 residues. V was pared by 0 bases and J by 6 bases, with 12 bases between. The CDR3: CASSPPGRGGQPQHF. The DNA for the CDR3 is TGTGCCAGCTCACCACCGGGGAGAGGGGGTCAGCCCCAGCATTTT.

V and J are TRBV27 and TRBJ2-7; 10 positions match TRBD1. V trimming: 2 bases; J trimming: 4 bases; junction bases outside the gene matches: 5. Germline V gives CDR1 MNHEY, CDR2 SMNVEV (reference sequence). The length of the CDR3 is 15 residues. CDR3 coding DNA: TGTGCCAGCAGTTTAACCGGGACAGGGGCGTACGAGCAGTACTTC. Protein product: CASSLTGTGAYEQYF.

The chain employs TRBV9 and TRBJ1-2, with 9 bases fitting TRBD1. Germline loops: CDR1 SGDLS, CDR2 YYNGEE. CDR3 length: 15 amino acids. With V trimmed by 7 bases and J by 1 base, 8 bases remained unmatched. CDR3 DNA sequence: TGTGCCAGCCCGGTTGGGACAGGGAGTAACTATGGCTACACCTTC. Encoded protein: CASPVGTGSNYGYTF.

The chain combines TRBV29-1 with TRBJ1-3, with 7 bases identical to TRBD1. Germline values: CDR1 SQVTM, CDR2 ANQGSEA. V lost 4 bases and J lost 1; bases outside the gene matches: 4. There are 14 residues in the CDR3. In DNA, the CDR3 is TGCAGCGTTGCATTACAGGGGTCTGGAAACACCATATATTTT. Translated: CSVALQGSGNTIYF.

This chain links TRBV7-2 with TRBJ2-4, with a possible D match to TRBD2 (5 bases). This CDR3 spans 12 amino acids. Trimming cost V 2 bases and J 9 bases, with 8 bases left between them. Germline V CDR1 and CDR2: SGHTA, FQGNSA. The CDR3 coding sequence is TGTGCCAGCAGCTTAAGAGAGGGCATTCAGTACTTC. Translating it yields CASSLREGIQYF.

The chain recombines TRBV29-1 with TRBJ1-2; D gene ambiguous. The germline CDR1 and CDR2 sequences are SQVTM and ANQGSEA. This CDR3 has 13 amino acids. Trimming stripped 4 bases from V and 7 bases from J, with 16 bases between. The CDR3 spells CSVATLFVGGYTF. CDR3 in DNA: TGCAGCGTTGCAACCCTCTTTGTTGGTGGCTACACCTTC.

This chain uses TRBV10-3 with TRBJ1-5, with D perhaps TRBD1 (5 bases). V lost 10 bases, J lost 4 bases, and 14 bases lay in between. The CDR3 runs to 13 residues. Germline V gene sequence: CDR1 ENHRY, CDR2 SYGVKD. Here the CDR3 reads CATTPGPNQPQHF. CDR3 bases: TGTGCCACCACACCGGGACCAAATCAGCCCCAGCATTTT.